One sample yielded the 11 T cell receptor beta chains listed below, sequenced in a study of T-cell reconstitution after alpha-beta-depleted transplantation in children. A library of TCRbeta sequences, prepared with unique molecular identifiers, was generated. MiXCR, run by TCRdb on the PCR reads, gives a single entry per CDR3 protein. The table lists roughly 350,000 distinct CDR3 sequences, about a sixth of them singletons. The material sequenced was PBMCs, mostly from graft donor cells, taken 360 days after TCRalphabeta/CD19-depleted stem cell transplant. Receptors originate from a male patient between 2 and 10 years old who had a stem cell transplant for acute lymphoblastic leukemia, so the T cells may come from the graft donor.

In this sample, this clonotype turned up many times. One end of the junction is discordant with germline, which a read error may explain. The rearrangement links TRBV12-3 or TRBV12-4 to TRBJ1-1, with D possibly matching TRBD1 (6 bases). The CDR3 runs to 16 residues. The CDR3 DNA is TGTGCCAGCACTTTAGAGACAGGTGCGTCCGCCAATGAAGCTTTCTTT. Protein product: CASTLETGASANEAFF.

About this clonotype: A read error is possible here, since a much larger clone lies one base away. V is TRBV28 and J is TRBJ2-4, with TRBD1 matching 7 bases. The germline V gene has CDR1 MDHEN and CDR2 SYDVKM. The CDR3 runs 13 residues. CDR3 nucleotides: TGTGCCACCTTTGACAGGGTGAAAAAAATTCAGTACTTC. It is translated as CATFDRVKKIQYF.

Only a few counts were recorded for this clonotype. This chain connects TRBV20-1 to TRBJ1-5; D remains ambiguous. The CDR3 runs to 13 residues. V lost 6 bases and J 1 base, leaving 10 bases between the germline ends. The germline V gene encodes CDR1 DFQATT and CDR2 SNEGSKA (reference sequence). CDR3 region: CSATVNSNQPQHF. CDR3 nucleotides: TGCAGTGCAACGGTAAACAGCAATCAGCCCCAGCATTTT.

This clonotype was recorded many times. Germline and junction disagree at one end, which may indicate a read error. CDR3 nucleotides: TGTGCCAGCAATGAAGGGTCTAAGAGGGGTGAGACCCAGTACTTC. This codes for CASNEGSKRGETQYF. This chain links TRBV2 with TRBJ2-5, with D perhaps given as TRBD1 or TRBD2 (5 bases each). The germline V gene encodes CDR1 SNHLY and CDR2 FYNNEI. The CDR3 spans 15 residues. The full variable domain, its missing parts supplied by reference TRBV2 and TRBJ2-5, is EPEVTQTPSHQVTQMGQEVILRCVPISNHLYFYWYRQILGQKVEFLVSFYNNEISEKSEIFDDQFSVERPDGSNFTLKIRSTKLEDSAMYFCASNEGSKRGETQYFGPGTRLLVL.

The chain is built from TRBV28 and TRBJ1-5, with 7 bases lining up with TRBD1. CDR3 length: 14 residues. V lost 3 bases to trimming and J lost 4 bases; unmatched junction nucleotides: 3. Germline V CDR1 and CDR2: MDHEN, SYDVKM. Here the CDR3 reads CASSFQGENQPQHF. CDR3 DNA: TGTGCCAGCAGTTTCCAGGGGGAAAATCAGCCCCAGCATTTT.

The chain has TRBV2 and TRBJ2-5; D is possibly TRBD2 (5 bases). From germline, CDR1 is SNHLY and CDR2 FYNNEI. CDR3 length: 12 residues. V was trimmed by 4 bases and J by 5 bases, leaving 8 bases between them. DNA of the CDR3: TGTGCCAGCAGTGGGGGAGAGGAGACCCAGTACTTC. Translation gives CASSGGEETQYF.

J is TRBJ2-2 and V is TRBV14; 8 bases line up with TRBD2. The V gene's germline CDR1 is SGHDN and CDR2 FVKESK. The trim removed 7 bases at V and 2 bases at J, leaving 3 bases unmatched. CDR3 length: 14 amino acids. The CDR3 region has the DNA TGTGCCAGCAAACTAGCGGCAAACACCGGGGAGCTGTTTTTT. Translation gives CASKLAANTGELFF.

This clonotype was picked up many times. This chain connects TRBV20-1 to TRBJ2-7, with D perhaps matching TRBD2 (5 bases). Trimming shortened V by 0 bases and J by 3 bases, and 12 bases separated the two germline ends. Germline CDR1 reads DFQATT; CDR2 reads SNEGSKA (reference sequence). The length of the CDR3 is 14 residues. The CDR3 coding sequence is TGCAGTGCTAGAGATCCGAGGGCTAGCTACGAGCAGTACTTC. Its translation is CSARDPRASYEQYF.

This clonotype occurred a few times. In DNA, the CDR3 is TGTGCCAGCAGTTACGACAGGGGCGGCACTGAAGCTTTCTTT. Translated, it gives CASSYDRGGTEAFF. The gene calls are TRBV6-5 and TRBJ1-1; 8 nucleotides line up with TRBD1. After removal of 2 bases from V and 4 bases from J, the junction contained 3 bases not matched to a gene. CDR1 is MNHEY and CDR2 is SVGAGI in the germline V gene. The CDR3 totals 14 residues.

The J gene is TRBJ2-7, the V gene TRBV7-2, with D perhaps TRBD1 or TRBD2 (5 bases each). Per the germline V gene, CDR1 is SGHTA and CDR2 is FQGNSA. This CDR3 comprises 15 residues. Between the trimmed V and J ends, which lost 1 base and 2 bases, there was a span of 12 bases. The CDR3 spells CASSLVRRGPYEQYF. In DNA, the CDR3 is TGTGCCAGCAGCTTAGTGCGTCGGGGACCCTACGAGCAGTACTTC.

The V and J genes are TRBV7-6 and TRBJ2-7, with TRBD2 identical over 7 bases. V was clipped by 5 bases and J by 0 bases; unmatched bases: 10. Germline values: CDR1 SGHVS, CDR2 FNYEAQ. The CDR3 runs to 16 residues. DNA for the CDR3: TGTGCCAGCAGCCCTGTCGCGGGAGTGGGCTCCTACGAGCAGTACTTC. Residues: CASSPVAGVGSYEQYF.